The 32 T cell receptor beta chains below come from one sample, sequenced in a study of T cells after yellow fever vaccination. TCRdb independently ran MiXCR on the 5' RACE reads; one entry per CDR3 protein. The sample consists of 300,000 to 350,000 distinct CDR3 sequences, approximately 4% of them appearing once. Source: PBMCs, taken 15 days after the yellow fever booster vaccination. The receptors derive from a man aged 18 to 29 who received the YFV17D yellow fever vaccine.

This clonotype was counted at least ten times. The genes are TRBV7-3 and TRBJ2-1; no definite D call. The germline V gene has CDR1 SGHTA and CDR2 FQGTGA. The germline V and J ends were trimmed by 5 bases and 7 bases, with 12 bases remaining between them. The CDR3 consists of 13 residues. The CDR3 DNA reads as TGTGCCAGCAGCATGCGGTCTGAGAATGAGCAGTTCTTC. Its protein is CASSMRSENEQFF. Full variable domain (missing parts from reference TRBV7-3 and TRBJ2-1): GAGVSQTPSNKVTEKGKYVELRCDPISGHTALYWYRQSLGQGPEFLIYFQGTGAADDSGLPNDRFFAVRPEGSVSTLKIQRTERGDSAVYLCASSMRSENEQFFGPGTRLTVL.

This clonotype was counted at least ten times. The CDR3 reads CAISESAPDTQYF. The DNA for the CDR3 is TGTGCCATCAGTGAGTCGGCCCCAGATACGCAGTATTTT. This chain links TRBV10-3 with TRBJ2-3, with D unclear. Germline lookup yields CDR1 ENHRY and CDR2 SYGVKD. This CDR3 contains 13 residues. V was trimmed by 0 bases and J by 4 bases, leaving 5 bases between them.

This clonotype was counted ten times or more. This sequence joins TRBV7-2 and TRBJ1-5; 9 bases fit TRBD1. V gave up 2 bases and J gave up 4 bases; unmatched junction bases: 6. CDR1 is SGHTA, CDR2 FQGNSA, per germline. The CDR3 covers 16 residues. CDR3 region: CASSLRGTGWNQPQHF. The CDR3 region has the DNA TGTGCCAGCAGCTTAAGGGGGACAGGGTGGAATCAGCCCCAGCATTTT.

This sequence joins TRBV7-2 and TRBJ1-5; D may be TRBD1 (6 bases). The CDR3 spans 14 residues. CDR1 and CDR2 from the germline V gene are SGHTA and FQGNSA. Trimming took 5 bases from V and 3 from J, leaving 11 bases between them. CDR3 nucleotide sequence: TGTGCCAGCAGCCAGTGGGGGCTCAATCAGCCCCAGCATTTT. Translation: CASSQWGLNQPQHF.

This clonotype appeared many times. V gene TRBV27 combines with J gene TRBJ1-4; D is unresolved. From germline, CDR1 is MNHEY and CDR2 SMNVEV (reference sequence). V dropped 5 bases and J dropped 3 bases, with 13 bases sitting between them. CDR3 length: 15 residues. The CDR3 region is CASSPHPAANEKLFF. In DNA form, the CDR3 reads TGTGCCAGCAGTCCCCACCCGGCCGCTAATGAAAAACTGTTTTTT.

The gene calls are TRBV11-2 and TRBJ2-7; D not certain. The V end was cut by 5 bases, the J end by 1 base, with 18 bases between. Germline values: CDR1 SGHAT, CDR2 FQNNGV. The CDR3 length is 16 residues. CDR3 bases: TGTGCCAGCAGCCCCTCCCCGTTCGACGGTTCCTACGAGCAGTACGTC. Its protein is CASSPSPFDGSYEQYV.

This clonotype appeared many times. This sequence joins TRBV7-2 and TRBJ2-2; no reliable D call. Germline V gene lookup returns CDR1 SGHTA and CDR2 FQGNSA. The CDR3 runs 15 residues. Deletions cut 3 bases from V and 1 base from J, with 9 bases between. The CDR3, as DNA: TGTGCCAGCAGCTTTTCCCCAGGGAACACCGGGGAGCTGTTTTTT. Amino acid sequence: CASSFSPGNTGELFF.

The chain recombines TRBV4-1 with TRBJ2-5, with 10 bases matching TRBD2. CDR3 size: 19 residues. V gave up 0 bases and J gave up 1 base; unmatched junction bases: 11. The germline V gene has CDR1 MGHRA and CDR2 YSYEKL. CDR3 loop: CASSQEEDSGGPIQETQYF. CDR3 DNA sequence: TGCGCCAGCAGCCAAGAAGAAGATAGCGGGGGGCCAATCCAAGAGACCCAGTACTTC.

This clonotype came up many times. This sequence joins TRBV9 and TRBJ2-7, with D perhaps being TRBD1 or TRBD2 (5 bases each). The CDR3 covers 12 residues. The germline V gene encodes CDR1 SGDLS and CDR2 YYNGEE. V was clipped by 0 bases and J by 6 bases, with 7 bases between them. The CDR3 protein is CASSVVGGEQYF. CDR3 nucleotides: TGTGCCAGCAGCGTAGTTGGGGGCGAGCAGTACTTC.

This clonotype has ten or more counts. This CDR3 is CASSSGINTEAFF. The CDR3 DNA is TGTGCCAGCAGCTCGGGCATCAACACTGAAGCTTTCTTT. The rearrangement joins TRBV7-2 to TRBJ1-1, with D uncertain. The V gene's germline CDR1 is SGHTA and CDR2 FQGNSA. CDR3 length: 13 residues. The V gene lost 4 bases and the J gene lost 2 bases, with 8 bases spanning the gap. Filled out from reference TRBV7-2 and TRBJ1-1, the complete variable domain reads GAGVSQSPSNKVTEKGKDVELRCDPISGHTALYWYRQSLGQGLEFLIYFQGNSAPDKSGLPSDRFSAERTGGSVSTLTIQRTQQEDSAVYLCASSSGINTEAFFGQGTRLTVV.

This clonotype was detected many times. The chain employs TRBV7-3 and TRBJ2-3; 15 bases align to TRBD2. Losses at the gene ends were 0 bases for V and 6 bases for J; bases not matched to a gene: 7. The CDR3 runs to 18 residues. Germline-derived CDR1 and CDR2 are SGHTA and FQGTGA. For the CDR3, the DNA is TGTGCCAGCAGCTTAACCGGGACTAGCGGGGGGCTGGGGGATACGCAGTATTTT. Protein product: CASSLTGTSGGLGDTQYF. Complete variable domain (other parts from reference TRBV7-3 and TRBJ2-3): GAGVSQTPSNKVTEKGKYVELRCDPISGHTALYWYRQSLGQGPEFLIYFQGTGAADDSGLPNDRFFAVRPEGSVSTLKIQRTERGDSAVYLCASSLTGTSGGLGDTQYFGPGTRLTVL.

The table lists this clonotype with many counts. The chain has TRBV7-8 and TRBJ2-2; TRBD1 matches 7 bases. Germline V gene data show CDR1 as SGHVS and CDR2 as FQNEAQ. Trimming took 2 bases from V and 0 from J; bases not matched to a gene: 6. CDR3 length: 17 residues. The CDR3 loop is CASSLTGAYANTGELFF. DNA for the CDR3: TGTGCCAGCAGCTTAACAGGGGCATACGCGAACACCGGGGAGCTGTTTTTT.

This clonotype has more than one count but fewer than ten. The genes are TRBV3-1 and TRBJ1-2, with D hard to call. The CDR3 is made up of 11 amino acids. Trimming removed 1 base at V and 8 bases at J, with 5 bases between. CDR1 and CDR2 from the germline V gene are LGHDT and YNNKEL (reference sequence). CDR3 amino acids: CASSQAAGYTF. CDR3 DNA: TGTGCCAGCAGCCAAGCTGCAGGCTACACCTTC.

This clonotype was seen a few times. V and J are TRBV10-3 and TRBJ2-1, with a weak D call TRBD2 (5 bases). Germline CDR1 reads ENHRY; CDR2 reads SYGVKD. V was trimmed by 6 bases and J by 0 bases, leaving 6 bases between them. CDR3 size: 13 residues. The CDR3 region is CAIRGSSYNEQFF. Here the CDR3 DNA reads TGTGCCATCAGGGGGAGCTCCTACAATGAGCAGTTCTTC.

The genes are TRBV5-1 and TRBJ1-6; tentatively, D is TRBD1 (6 bases). V lost 6 bases, J lost 4 bases, and 14 bases lay in between. This CDR3 contains 15 residues. CDR1 is SGHRS, CDR2 YFSETQ, per germline. DNA for the CDR3: TGCGCCAGCACTACAGGGAAGGATTATAATTCACCCCTCCACTTT. Amino acids: CASTTGKDYNSPLHF.

In its sample, this clonotype was seen many times. In nucleotides, the CDR3 is TGTGCCAGTAGTATAAGGCGGGGGGGCCTAGATACGCAGTATTTT. As protein: CASSIRRGGLDTQYF. This sequence joins TRBV19 and TRBJ2-3; TRBD2 agrees at 9 bases. V was pared by 2 bases and J by 5 bases, with 5 bases of the junction left unmatched. From germline, CDR1 is LNHDA and CDR2 SQIVND (reference sequence). The CDR3 has 15 amino acids.

This clonotype was detected a few times. The chain has TRBV7-2 and TRBJ2-7; D is ambiguous. V was trimmed by 4 bases and J by 6 bases, leaving 13 bases between them. From germline, CDR1 is SGHTA and CDR2 FQGNSA. The CDR3 is 13 residues long. The CDR3 here is CASSWIAPGEQYF. The CDR3 DNA reads TGTGCCAGCAGCTGGATAGCTCCCGGCGAGCAGTACTTC.

The chain links TRBV20-1 to TRBJ2-4, with 7 bases lining up with TRBD2. This CDR3 has 13 amino acids. V dropped 5 bases and J dropped 6; count of bases not matched to a gene: 7. The germline V gene encodes CDR1 DFQATT and CDR2 SNEGSKA (reference sequence). The CDR3 loop is CSAPVPGGNIQYF. The CDR3 bases are TGCAGTGCTCCCGTCCCGGGAGGAAACATTCAGTACTTC.

This clonotype has a count of ten or more. The chain is built from TRBV7-9 and TRBJ2-7; D is unresolved. V lost 1 base and J lost 3, with 10 bases in between. The CDR3 runs to 14 residues. Germline CDR1 SEHNR, CDR2 FQNEAQ (reference sequence). CDR3 in amino acids: CASSLGSRIYEQYF. CDR3 nucleotides: TGTGCCAGCAGCTTAGGGTCGAGGATCTACGAGCAGTACTTC.

V is TRBV7-2 and J is TRBJ2-6; unclear D gene. The CDR3 has 17 residues. The germline V gene encodes CDR1 SGHTA and CDR2 FQGNSA. V shed 5 bases and J shed 0 bases, with 14 bases lying between them. The CDR3 loop reads CASSPWGRRSGANVLTF. The CDR3 DNA follows: TGTGCCAGCAGCCCTTGGGGTCGCCGCTCTGGGGCCAACGTCCTGACTTTC.

This clonotype was seen many times. CDR3 nucleotides: TGTGCCATCAGTGAGTCGGTCGTGCGGGGGGGCACAGATACGCAGTATTTT. Translated, it gives CAISESVVRGGTDTQYF. V is TRBV10-3 and J is TRBJ2-3, with 8 bases that match TRBD2. The V gene end was trimmed by 0 bases and the J gene end by 1 base; junction bases not matched to a gene: 6. Germline V CDR1 and CDR2: ENHRY, SYGVKD. The CDR3 contains 17 residues.

This clonotype was counted many times. This rearrangement joins TRBV7-9 to TRBJ2-2; TRBD1 agrees at 10 bases. Per germline, CDR1 SEHNR and CDR2 FQNEAQ (reference sequence). This CDR3 contains 17 residues. Trimming cost V 5 bases and J 4 bases; bases outside gene matches: 10. CDR3: CASSATRDRGITGELFF. CDR3 DNA sequence: TGTGCCAGCAGCGCGACCCGGGACAGGGGTATCACCGGGGAGCTGTTTTTT.

There are many counts of this clonotype. The chain couples TRBV7-2 to TRBJ1-1, with D perhaps matching TRBD1 (6 bases). Trimming took 5 bases from V and 5 from J, leaving 15 bases between them. The CDR3 loop spans 14 amino acids. Germline V gene lookup returns CDR1 SGHTA and CDR2 FQGNSA. As DNA, the CDR3 is TGTGCCAGCAGCCTGGACAGATATTGGACTGAAGCTTTCTTT. Translation: CASSLDRYWTEAFF.

The V gene is TRBV5-5, the J gene TRBJ2-2, with unresolved D. V was pared by 1 base and J by 1 base, with 8 bases between. The CDR3 spans 15 residues. Germline-derived CDR1 and CDR2 are SGHKS and YYEKEE (reference sequence). The CDR3 sequence: CASSLKLLNTGELFF. In DNA, the CDR3 is TGTGCCAGCAGCTTGAAACTCTTGAACACCGGGGAGCTGTTTTTT.

This clonotype was recorded at least ten times. The rearrangement joins TRBV12-3 or TRBV12-4 to TRBJ2-3; D unclear. The CDR3 loop spans 14 amino acids. The germline V and J ends were trimmed by 3 bases and 6 bases, with 13 bases remaining between them. CDR3 DNA: TGTGCCAGCAGTTTGAGGTTTTTTTCGGATACGCAGTATTTT. This translates into CASSLRFFSDTQYF.

The chain employs TRBV6-5 and TRBJ1-2, with D perhaps TRBD1 (5 bases). V gave up 4 bases and J gave up 1 base, with 16 bases separating them. Germline values: CDR1 MNHEY, CDR2 SVGAGI. The CDR3 is made up of 16 amino acids. The CDR3 DNA follows: TGTGCCAGCAGTTCTATCAGGGCGGGGGGTAACTATGGCTACACCTTC. Translated: CASSSIRAGGNYGYTF.

This clonotype was counted a few times. The rearrangement joins TRBV28 to TRBJ2-5, with D perhaps given as TRBD1 or TRBD2 (7 bases each). The CDR3 is 16 amino acids. V was pared by 4 bases and J by 4 bases, with 19 bases between. From germline, CDR1 is MDHEN and CDR2 SYDVKM. The CDR3 coding sequence is TGTGCCAGCAGTTCCACTCGTGGGAGGGGGCGAGAGACCCAGTACTTC. The encoded protein is CASSSTRGRGRETQYF.

The chain has TRBV2 and TRBJ1-5; 9 nucleotides line up with TRBD1. The CDR3 sequence is 14 residues long. Trimming removed 5 bases from V and 5 bases from J; junction bases left unmatched: 4. Germline loops: CDR1 SNHLY, CDR2 FYNNEI. The CDR3 here is CASSRGQGHQPQHF. The CDR3 DNA sequence: TGTGCCAGCAGTCGGGGACAGGGACATCAGCCCCAGCATTTT.

This clonotype was counted at least ten times. The chain recombines TRBV4-1 with TRBJ1-2; maybe TRBD1 (5 bases). CDR1 is MGHRA, CDR2 YSYEKL, per germline. The CDR3 is made up of 17 amino acids. Trimming removed 0 bases from V and 1 base from J, with 15 bases in between. Written as DNA, the CDR3 is TGCGCCAGCAGCCAAGACTGGGGGACCGAGAATAACTATGGCTACACCTTC. Encoded protein: CASSQDWGTENNYGYTF.

The chain joins TRBV6-2 or TRBV6-3 to TRBJ1-1; weak D call: TRBD1 (5 bases). Per the germline V gene, CDR1 is MNHEY and CDR2 is SVGEGT. This CDR3 comprises 17 residues. Trimming stripped 5 bases from V and 3 bases from J, with 22 bases between. Written as DNA, the CDR3 is TGTGCCAGCAGTCGACGTTTCAGGGTGAGTCGACACACTGAAGCTTTCTTT. It translates to CASSRRFRVSRHTEAFF.

This clonotype has at least ten counts. The chain has TRBV27 and TRBJ1-5; perhaps TRBD1 as D (6 bases). The CDR3 runs 13 residues. Trimming took off 5 bases at V and 3 bases at J, with 8 bases between the two ends. Germline lookup yields CDR1 MNHEY and CDR2 SMNVEV (reference sequence). CDR3 region: CASSRQVNQPQHF. CDR3 coding DNA: TGTGCCAGCAGTCGACAGGTCAATCAGCCCCAGCATTTT.

This clonotype was seen more than once but under ten times. The J gene is TRBJ2-1, the V gene TRBV2; D gene unclear. Trimming pared 4 bases from V and 8 bases from J, leaving 9 bases between. Per the germline V gene, CDR1 is SNHLY and CDR2 is FYNNEI. The CDR3 runs to 12 residues. In DNA form, the CDR3 reads TGTGCCAGCAGTGTTTGGGTCGATGAGCAGTTCTTC. Amino acids: CASSVWVDEQFF.